The 16 T cell receptor beta chains in this list originate from one sample, sequenced in a study of shared clonotypes between healthy human individuals. Produced via immunoSEQ multiplex PCR; TCRdb's table is partial and in-frame only. The table records approximately 1,000,000 clones, approximately 80% of them present only once. The sample comprised memory CD4+ T cells from PBMCs. Subset denoted: CD45RA-negative fraction. The receptor source for this set is a man between 18 and 35 years old in good health. Some clones in this sample may be carry-over from other donors' samples.

The J gene is TRBJ2-7, the V gene TRBV30; 10 bases match TRBD1. The CDR3 extends over 13 amino acids. The trim removed 4 bases at V and 4 bases at J, leaving 4 bases unmatched. Germline assignment: CDR1 GTSNPN and CDR2 SVGIG (reference sequence). The CDR3 loop is CAWMRTGGYEQYF. In DNA form, the CDR3 reads TGTGCCTGGATGAGGACAGGGGGGTACGAGCAGTACTTC.

This chain links TRBV28 with TRBJ2-6, with D unclear. Germline V gene data show CDR1 as MDHEN and CDR2 as SYDVKM. V lost 1 base to trimming and J lost 0 bases, with 7 bases between them. This CDR3 is built from 16 residues. CDR3 sequence: CASSLFDGSGANVLTF. For the CDR3, the DNA is TGTGCCAGCAGTTTATTCGACGGCTCTGGGGCCAACGTCCTGACTTTC.

The table lists this clone with a few counts. This sample also contains other DNA sequences that code for the same CDR3. The chain employs TRBV2 and TRBJ1-1; D remains unclear. The CDR3 consists of 13 residues. CDR1 and CDR2 (germline): SNHLY, FYNNEI. V gave up 0 bases and J gave up 2 bases, with 4 bases separating them. The CDR3 DNA is TGTGCCAGCAGTGAAGCCCCAAACACTGAAGCTTTCTTT. Its protein is CASSEAPNTEAFF. The complete variable domain, with remaining parts taken from reference TRBV2 and TRBJ1-1, reads EPEVTQTPSHQVTQMGQEVILRCVPISNHLYFYWYRQILGQKVEFLVSFYNNEISEKSEIFDDQFSVERPDGSNFTLKIRSTKLEDSAMYFCASSEAPNTEAFFGQGTRLTVV.

The V call is TRBV7-2, the J call TRBJ2-6, with D hard to call. Trimming removed 5 bases from V and 0 bases from J, with 8 bases in between. The CDR3 runs to 15 residues. Per the germline V gene, CDR1 is SGHTA and CDR2 is FQGNSA. The CDR3 is CASSPAFSGANVLTF. The CDR3 DNA follows: TGTGCCAGCAGCCCTGCCTTCTCTGGGGCCAACGTCCTGACTTTC.

The chain carries TRBV5-1 and TRBJ2-2; 10 bases are a match to TRBD1. Germline lookup yields CDR1 SGHRS and CDR2 YFSETQ. The CDR3 length is 16 residues. Trimming at V came to 6 bases and at J to 4 bases, leaving 9 bases not matched to a gene. CDR3 DNA sequence: TGCGCCAGCACCCGCGGGGGGACAGGGGCCACCGGGGAGCTGTTTTTT. It is translated as CASTRGGTGATGELFF.

This chain links TRBV5-1 with TRBJ2-3; 13 bases fit TRBD2. The CDR3 consists of 17 residues. J gave up 3 bases and V 0 bases, and 4 bases lay outside the gene matches. Germline CDR1 and CDR2: SGHRS and YFSETQ. The CDR3 spells CASSLGSGLAGTDTQYF. The CDR3 coding sequence is TGCGCCAGCAGCTTGGGGTCGGGACTAGCGGGAACAGATACGCAGTATTTT.

This clone was counted once. The chain joins TRBV28 to TRBJ2-6, with 11 bases matching TRBD2. This CDR3 spans 17 amino acids. V shed 8 bases, J shed 3 bases, and the junction held 9 bases outside the gene matches. The germline V gene encodes CDR1 MDHEN and CDR2 SYDVKM. CDR3 region: CASRSGRGPFGANVLTF. In nucleotides, the CDR3 is TGTGCCAGCCGTAGCGGGAGGGGCCCTTTTGGGGCCAACGTCCTGACTTTC.

This clone has only one observation. The J gene is TRBJ1-3, the V gene TRBV6-6; D gene unclear. In germline, CDR1 is MNHNY, CDR2 SVGAGI (reference sequence). The ends were cut back, 4 bases at V and 0 bases at J, with 10 bases in the middle. The CDR3 loop spans 15 amino acids. CDR3 residues: CASSSGIISGNTIYF. CDR3 nucleotide sequence: TGTGCCAGCAGTTCCGGGATTATCTCTGGAAACACCATATATTTT.

The chain recombines TRBV28 with TRBJ1-2, with D unclear. Germline CDR1 MDHEN, CDR2 SYDVKM. V lost 10 bases to trimming and J lost 4 bases, with 13 bases between them. The CDR3 is made up of 12 amino acids. The CDR3 DNA is TGTGCCACCACTACACCCTCCTATGGCTACACCTTC. Translation gives CATTTPSYGYTF.

The chain carries TRBV5-6 and TRBJ2-7; no firm D call. Trimming took off 0 bases at V and 0 bases at J, with 10 bases between the two ends. The V gene's germline CDR1 is SGHDT and CDR2 YYEEEE. The CDR3 sequence is 15 residues long. The chain's CDR3 is CASSLGAGLSYEQYF. The CDR3 nucleotides are TGTGCCAGCAGCTTGGGGGCAGGTCTCTCCTACGAGCAGTACTTC.

This clone was counted once. The rearrangement links TRBV19 to TRBJ2-1, with D possibly being TRBD2 (6 bases). The CDR3 length is 15 residues. CDR1 and CDR2 (germline): LNHDA, SQIVND (reference sequence). Trimming removed 4 bases at V and 3 bases at J, with 13 bases between. CDR3 region: CASSNPGEFYNEQFF. Here the CDR3 DNA reads TGTGCCAGTAGTAACCCGGGGGAATTCTACAATGAGCAGTTCTTC.

The chain carries TRBV11-2 and TRBJ2-2; no clear D. The CDR3 contains 15 residues. Germline lookup yields CDR1 SGHAT and CDR2 FQNNGV. The germline V and J ends were trimmed by 1 base and 5 bases, with 11 bases remaining between them. The CDR3 DNA reads as TGTGCCAGCAGCTTAGTTTCCTCGTGGACCGGGGAGCTGTTTTTT. This translates into CASSLVSSWTGELFF.

In this sample, this clone turned up a few times. The same CDR3 can be traced to other DNA sequences in this sample. The V gene is TRBV19, the J gene TRBJ2-2; 7 positions match TRBD1. The length of the CDR3 is 14 residues. Germline V gene data show CDR1 as LNHDA and CDR2 as SQIVND (reference sequence). The V gene end was trimmed by 5 bases and the J gene end by 2 bases; junction bases not matched to a gene: 2. The DNA of the CDR3 is TGTGCCAGTAGTTGGGACAGTAACACCGGGGAGCTGTTTTTT. Amino acid sequence: CASSWDSNTGELFF. Full variable domain (missing parts from reference TRBV19 and TRBJ2-2): DGGITQSPKYLFRKEGQNVTLSCEQNLNHDAMYWYRQDPGQGLRLIYYSQIVNDFQKGDIAEGYSVSREKKESFPLTVTSAQKNPTAFYLCASSWDSNTGELFFGEGSRLTVL.

The J gene is TRBJ2-1, the V gene TRBV14, with 7 bases matching TRBD1. The CDR3 sequence is 13 residues long. J gave up 7 bases and V 6 bases, and 6 bases lay outside the gene matches. Germline V gives CDR1 SGHDN, CDR2 FVKESK. DNA of the CDR3: TGTGCCAGCAGAAGACAGGGCGCTAATGAGCAGTTCTTC. It is translated as CASRRQGANEQFF.

With regard to this clone: The sample holds other DNA sequences that translate to the same CDR3. The CDR3 bases are TGTGCCAGCTCACTTAGCGGGAGCAGCACAGATACGCAGTATTTT. Translating it yields CASSLSGSSTDTQYF. J is TRBJ2-3 and V is TRBV18; 9 nucleotides match TRBD2. Germline V gives CDR1 KGHSH, CDR2 LQKENI. The CDR3 sequence is 15 residues long. Trimming took 4 bases from V and 0 from J; bases not matched to a gene: 2.

This chain joins TRBV7-9 and TRBJ2-7; 13 positions match TRBD2. Per the germline V gene, CDR1 is SEHNR and CDR2 is FQNEAQ (reference sequence). Unmatched junction bases numbered 4, after V lost 3 bases and J lost 2 bases. The CDR3 extends over 16 amino acids. The DNA of the CDR3 is TGTGCCAGCAGCTTTCGGACTAGCGGGAGCCCCTACGAGCAGTACTTC. This codes for CASSFRTSGSPYEQYF. Filled out from reference TRBV7-9 and TRBJ2-7, the complete variable domain reads DTGVSQNPRHKITKRGQNVTFRCDPISEHNRLYWYRQTLGQGPEFLTYFQNEAQLEKSRLLSDRFSAERPKGSFSTLEIQRTEQGDSAMYLCASSFRTSGSPYEQYFGPGTRLTVT.